These 7 T cell receptor beta chains originate from one sample sequenced in a study of OX40 agonist ivuxolimab in advanced cancers. The library was made by the immunoSEQ multiplex PCR assay. The source is immuneACCESS, and TCRdb retained only in-frame sequences with V and J called. Part of the clones is not carried over; for the studies checked, unresolved V genes explain less than half of this, and the remainder is unexplained. The sample table contains tens of thousands of clones; only one count was recorded for around 91% of them. About a tenth of the sample lies in the top ten. Sequencing used CD4+ or CD8+ T cells sorted from blood, obtained in a trial of the OX40 agonist ivuxolimab. The receptors stem from an adult with an advanced solid tumor such as melanoma, head and neck, liver or kidney cancer.

This chain connects TRBV6-1 to TRBJ2-1; the match to TRBD1 covers 8 bases. V dropped 7 bases and J dropped 0; count of bases not matched to a gene: 5. The germline gives CDR1 MNHNS, CDR2 SASEGT. CDR3 length: 15 amino acids. CDR3 DNA: TGTGCCAGCACCACCGGGACAGGCTCCTACAATGAGCAGTTCTTC. This sequence encodes CASTTGTGSYNEQFF.

This clone has just a few counts. The J gene is TRBJ2-7, the V gene TRBV5-1, with 11 bases aligning to TRBD1. CDR3 length: 15 residues. The V and J ends lost 1 base and 2 bases, in that order; junction bases with no gene match: 2. Germline CDR1 SGHRS, CDR2 YFSETQ. The CDR3 DNA sequence: TGCGCCAGCAGCTTGAGGACAGGGGGCCCCTACGAGCAGTACTTC. This translates into CASSLRTGGPYEQYF.

This sequence joins TRBV11-2 and TRBJ1-1, with D unclear. CDR3 length: 16 residues. CDR1 is SGHAT and CDR2 is FQNNGV in the germline V gene. V was trimmed by 3 bases and J by 8 bases, leaving 22 bases between them. CDR3 protein: CASSLAGKGWGMEAFF. The CDR3, as DNA: TGTGCCAGCAGCTTGGCGGGGAAGGGTTGGGGTATGGAAGCTTTCTTT.

This clone was recorded once. The J gene is TRBJ1-1, the V gene TRBV6-5; the match to TRBD1 covers 7 bases. The germline V gene has CDR1 MNHEY and CDR2 SVGAGI. This CDR3 comprises 12 residues. The trim removed 6 bases at V and 6 bases at J, leaving 4 bases unmatched. The CDR3 loop is CASRPTGAEAFF. As DNA, the CDR3 is TGTGCCAGCAGGCCTACAGGGGCTGAAGCTTTCTTT.

The rearrangement links TRBV11-2 to TRBJ2-5, with TRBD2 matching 12 bases. Germline CDR1 SGHAT, CDR2 FQNNGV. V lost 5 bases and J lost 5; bases outside the gene matches: 12. CDR3 length equals 17 residues. CDR3 sequence reads: CASSPGTSGLSVETQYF. CDR3 bases: TGTGCCAGCAGCCCCGGGACTAGCGGGCTGTCCGTGGAGACCCAGTACTTC. Variable domain in full (rest from reference TRBV11-2 and TRBJ2-5): EAGVAQSPRYKIIEKRQSVAFWCNPISGHATLYWYQQILGQGPKLLIQFQNNGVVDDSQLPKDRFSAERLKGVDSTLKIQPAKLEDSAVYLCASSPGTSGLSVETQYFGPGTRLLVL.

This chain uses TRBV7-9 with TRBJ1-1; perhaps TRBD1 as D (5 bases). V shed 4 bases and J shed 6 bases, with 9 bases lying between them. Looked up from germline, CDR1 is SEHNR and CDR2 is FQNEAQ (reference sequence). CDR3 size: 12 residues. DNA for the CDR3: TGTGCCAGCAGCTCGGGACTCGCTGAAGCTTTCTTT. Amino acids: CASSSGLAEAFF.

The chain couples TRBV2 to TRBJ2-1; the D gene could be TRBD1 or TRBD2 (5 bases each). Germline loops: CDR1 SNHLY, CDR2 FYNNEI. Trimming took 8 bases from V and 1 from J, leaving 9 bases between them. This CDR3 region has 13 residues. The DNA of the CDR3 is TGTGCCAGCGAAGAGGGGTCCTACAATGAGCAGTTCTTC. Translation: CASEEGSYNEQFF.